These 4 T cell receptor beta chains were all obtained from the same sample, sequenced in a study of blood T cell repertoires in COVID-19. TCRdb's table, derived via immunoSEQ multiplex PCR, lists solely in-frame clones and lacks some. The sample holds 100,000 to 140,000 clones; approximately 88% are singletons and the top ten take approximately 6.2%. Sample: peripheral blood. The receptors come from a man aged 45-65 years with active or convalescent COVID-19.

Concerning this clone: Compared with germline, one end of the junction differs, possibly owing to a read error. This chain connects TRBV27 to TRBJ2-1; D is possibly TRBD2 (6 bases). The CDR3 totals 17 residues. In germline, CDR1 is MNHEY, CDR2 SMNVEV (reference sequence). CDR3 sequence reads: CASSLSTLGTFRPRVIF. CDR3 bases: TGTGCCAGCAGTTTATCGACCCTAGGGACTTTTCGCCCAAGGGTAATCTTC.

J is TRBJ1-2 and V is TRBV3-1 (or the pseudogene TRBV3-2); a weak D match, TRBD1 (5 bases). The CDR3 is 13 amino acids. V was trimmed by 5 bases and J by 4 bases, leaving 11 bases between them. From germline, CDR1 is LGHDT and CDR2 YNNKEL (reference sequence). The CDR3 here is CASSVPGGYGYTF. CDR3 coding DNA: TGTGCCAGCAGCGTCCCCGGGGGCTATGGCTACACCTTC.

This chain uses TRBV28 with TRBJ1-1; D unclear. This CDR3 has 12 amino acids. Germline loops: CDR1 MDHEN, CDR2 SYDVKM. V was pared by 3 bases and J by 10 bases, with 12 bases between. The CDR3 loop reads CASSLAQRGAFF. CDR3 bases: TGTGCCAGCAGTTTGGCCCAGAGAGGAGCTTTCTTT.

V gene TRBV19 combines with J gene TRBJ1-2, with TRBD1 identical over 10 bases. V was pared by 6 bases and J by 0 bases, with 7 bases of the junction left unmatched. CDR1 is LNHDA and CDR2 is SQIVND in the germline V gene (reference sequence). The CDR3 is 16 amino acids. The CDR3 coding sequence is TGTGCCAGTAGGCGGGACAGGGGATTAGCTAACTATGGCTACACCTTC. This encodes CASRRDRGLANYGYTF.